The entry that follows covers one TCR beta chain sequence. As yet, its antigen is unknown. At one of its ends the junction is not consistent with the germline gene, which may arise from a read error. This sample is part of a study of OX40 agonist ivuxolimab in advanced cancers. On the study more broadly: Partial responses were achieved by three patients, one with hepatocellular carcinoma and two with cutaneous melanoma. Study findings and constraints: CD4+ and CD8+ blood T cells expanded clonally by week 6 at 0.1 to 3.0 mg/kg.

Germline values: CDR1 SSHAT, CDR2 FNYEAQ (reference sequence). This CDR3 spans 13 amino acids. The assay was immunoSEQ multiplex PCR, and TCRdb's table has in-frame clones only and misses some. Of about 83,000 clones in the sample, roughly 83% were seen once. The chain combines TRBV7-7 with TRBJ2-2; 7 bases align to TRBD2. This receptor was obtained from an adult with an advanced solid tumor such as melanoma, head and neck, liver or kidney cancer. The input for sequencing was CD4+ or CD8+ T cells sorted from blood, taken in a trial of the OX40 agonist ivuxolimab. CDR3 sequence reads: CASSVSGAGELFF. The CDR3, as DNA: TGTGCTAGCAGCGTGAGCGGGGCCGGGGAGCTGTTTTTT. Full variable domain (remainder filled in from reference TRBV7-7 and TRBJ2-2): GAGVSQSPRYKVTKRGQDVTLRCDPISSHATLYWYQQALGQGPEFLTYFNYEAQPDKSGLPSDRFSAERPEGSISTLTIQRTEQRDSAMYRCASSVSGAGELFFGEGSRLTVL.